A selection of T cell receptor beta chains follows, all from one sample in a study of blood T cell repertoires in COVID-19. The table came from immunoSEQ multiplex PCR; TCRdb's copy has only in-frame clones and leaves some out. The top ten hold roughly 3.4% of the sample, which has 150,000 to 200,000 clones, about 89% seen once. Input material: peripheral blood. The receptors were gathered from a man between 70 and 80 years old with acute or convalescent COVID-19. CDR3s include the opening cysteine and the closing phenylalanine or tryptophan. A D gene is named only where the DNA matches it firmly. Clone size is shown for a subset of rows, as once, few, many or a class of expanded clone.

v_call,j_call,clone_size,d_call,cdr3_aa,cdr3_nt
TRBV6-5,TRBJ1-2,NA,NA,CAATNPSNYGYTF,TGTGCCGCAACTAATCCATCGAACTATGGCTACACCTTC
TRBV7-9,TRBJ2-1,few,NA,CASSLEAGLSYNEQFF,TGTGCCAGCAGCTTAGAAGCGGGCCTATCCTACAATGAGCAGTTCTTC
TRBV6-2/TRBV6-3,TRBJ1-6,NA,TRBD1,CASSSTGSSPLHF,TGTGCCAGCAGTTCGACAGGGTCTTCACCCCTCCACTTT
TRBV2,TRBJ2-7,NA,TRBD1,CASSVETGYVEQYF,TGTGCCAGCAGTGTTGAGACAGGGTATGTCGAGCAGTACTTC
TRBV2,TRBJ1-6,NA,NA,CASNQQGRSPLHF,TGTGCCAGCAACCAACAGGGAAGGTCACCCCTCCACTTT
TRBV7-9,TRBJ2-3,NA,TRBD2,CASSPAGATDTQYF,TGTGCCAGCAGCCCAGCGGGGGCTACAGATACGCAGTATTTT
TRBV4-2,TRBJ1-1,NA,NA,CASSQDYGQSTEAFF,TGTGCCAGCAGCCAAGATTACGGACAGAGCACTGAAGCTTTCTTT
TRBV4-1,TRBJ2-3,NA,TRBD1,CASQPETGGAYTQYF,TGCGCCAGCCAGCCCGAGACAGGGGGCGCATATACGCAGTATTTT
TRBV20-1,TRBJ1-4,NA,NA,CSASRSGVNEKLFF,TGCAGTGCTAGTCGGTCGGGGGTTAATGAAAAACTGTTTTTT
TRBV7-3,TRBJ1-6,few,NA,CASRPSGDYNSPLHF,TGTGCCAGCAGACCTTCAGGGGACTATAATTCACCCCTCCACTTT
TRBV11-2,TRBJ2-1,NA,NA,CASSFGLSYNEQFF,TGTGCCAGCAGCTTCGGGTTATCCTACAATGAGCAGTTCTTC
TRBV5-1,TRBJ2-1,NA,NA,CASRPSNRFYNEQFF,TGCGCCAGCAGGCCCTCAAACCGGTTCTACAATGAGCAGTTCTTC
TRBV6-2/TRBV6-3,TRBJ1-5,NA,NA,CASSYSLQAGNLNQPQHF,TGTGCCAGCAGTTACTCCCTCCAGGCGGGTAATCTCAATCAGCCCCAGCATTTT
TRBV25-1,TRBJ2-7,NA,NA,CASSDSRSYEQYF,TGTGCCAGCAGTGACTCCAGATCCTACGAGCAGTACTTC
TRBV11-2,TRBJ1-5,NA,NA,CASSSGVNQPQHF,TGTGCCAGCAGCTCCGGGGTTAACCAGCCCCAGCATTTT
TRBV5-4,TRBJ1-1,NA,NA,CASSLGQSNTEAFF,TGTGCCAGCAGCTTGGGACAGTCGAACACTGAAGCTTTCTTT
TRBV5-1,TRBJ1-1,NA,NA,CASSLSRSNTEAFF,TGCGCCAGCAGCTTAAGCAGGTCGAACACTGAAGCTTTCTTT
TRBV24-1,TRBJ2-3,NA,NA,CATSEPPDRYTDTQYF,TGTGCCACCAGTGAACCGCCGGACAGATACACAGATACGCAGTATTTT